This TCR beta chain originates from a study of blood T cell repertoires in COVID-19. Background on the study: The study drew acute and convalescent COVID-19 samples from the United States, Italy and Spain. The cDNA or gDNA used as material had been derived from T cells, B-cell-depleted T cells, or PBMCs.

Germline-derived CDR1 and CDR2 are DFQATT and SNEGSKA (reference sequence). Trimming removed 5 bases at V and 9 bases at J, with 5 bases between. The CDR3 extends over 9 amino acids. In the original workflow: Amplification from reference gene primers served as the basis for estimated nucleated cell counts. The assay was immunoSEQ multiplex PCR, and TCRdb's table has in-frame clones only and misses some. The V and J calls and the clone size are those of that table, but D and trimming were determined from the DNA. Of hundreds of thousands of clones listed, 87% are singletons. The Seattle patients, enrolled during active infection, were followed longitudinally.

The sequencing sample was made of peripheral blood. The rearrangement uses TRBV20-1 and TRBJ2-1; no clear D gene. This TCR was sampled from a woman between 50 and 59 years old with COVID-19, enrolled during active disease. CDR3 sequence (DNA): TGCAGTGCTCGGTTTGAGCAGTTCTTC. Residues: CSARFEQFF.